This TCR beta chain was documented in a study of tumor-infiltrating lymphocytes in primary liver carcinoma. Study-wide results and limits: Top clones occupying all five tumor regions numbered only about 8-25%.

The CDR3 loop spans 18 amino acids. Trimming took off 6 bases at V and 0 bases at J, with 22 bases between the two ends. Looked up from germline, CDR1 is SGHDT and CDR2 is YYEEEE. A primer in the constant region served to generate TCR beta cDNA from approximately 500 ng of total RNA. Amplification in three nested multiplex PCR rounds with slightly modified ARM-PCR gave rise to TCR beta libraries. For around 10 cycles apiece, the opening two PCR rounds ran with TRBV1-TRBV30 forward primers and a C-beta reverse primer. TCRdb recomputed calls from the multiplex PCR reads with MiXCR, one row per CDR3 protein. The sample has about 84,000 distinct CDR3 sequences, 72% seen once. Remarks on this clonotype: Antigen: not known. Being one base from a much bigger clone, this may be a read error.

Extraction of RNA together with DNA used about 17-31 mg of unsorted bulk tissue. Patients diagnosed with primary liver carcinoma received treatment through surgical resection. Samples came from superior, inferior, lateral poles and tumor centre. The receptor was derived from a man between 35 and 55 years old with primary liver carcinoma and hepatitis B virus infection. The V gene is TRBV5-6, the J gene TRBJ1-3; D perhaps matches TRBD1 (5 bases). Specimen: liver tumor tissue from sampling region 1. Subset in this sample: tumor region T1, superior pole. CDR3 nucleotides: TGTGCCAGCATACAGGACTTCTACAACAGGAGCTCTGGAAACACCATATATTTT. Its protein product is CASIQDFYNRSSGNTIYF. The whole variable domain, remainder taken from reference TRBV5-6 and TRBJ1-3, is DAGVTQSPTHLIKTRGQQVTLRCSPKSGHDTVSWYQQALGQGPQFIFQYYEEEERQRGNFPDRFSGHQFPNYSSELNVNALLLGDSALYLCASIQDFYNRSSGNTIYFGEGSWLTVV.